The T cell receptor beta chain described here comes from a study of cytomegalovirus exposure and HLA in healthy donors (dated by TCRdb to 2015 to 2018). Background on the whole study: According to a later analysis, the roughly 130 validation repertoires were produced on the same platform as the 600 to 850 repertoires of the first cohort. The study combined high-throughput TCR immunosequencing, statistical association of individual TCRs with disease status, and machine learning to predict cytomegalovirus infection status. The aim of the study was to test whether cataloging public T cell receptors could identify signatures of past pathogen exposure. A separate validation cohort of roughly 130 different subjects was used in addition to the roughly 700-subject first cohort.

CDR1 SGHDT and CDR2 YYEEEE are derived from the germline V gene. The CDR3 spans 14 residues, from the cysteine through the phenylalanine. The retained sequence is limited to the CDR3, 42 bases, with the frame set at the first base. Relative to germline, V is 4 bases shorter and J is 6 bases shorter, with 16 bases between their ends. The donors belonged to the validation cohort of around 130 subjects, which was separate from the roughly 670-subject first cohort. As for this clone: No antigen is known for it. Per-nucleotide qualities are absent, and no much larger clonotype sits a single base away.

The library was produced with the immunoSEQ multiplex PCR assay. On the authors' methods: A statistical classification framework was developed to diagnose cytomegalovirus status using the catalog of TCR beta chain sequences. The table comes from immuneACCESS by way of TCRdb, which keeps in-frame sequences with V and J called. Part of the clones is missing from these tables; in studies checked, under half for an unresolved V gene and the rest for unknown reasons. V and J calls plus clone size are reproduced from that table; the DNA served to infer D and trimming. Across this sample there are tens of thousands of clones, with approximately 91% seen only once. Approximately 2% of the sample is taken by the ten largest. Overall study results and their limits: In vitro tests confirmed that three of the cytomegalovirus-associated TCR beta chains recognize cytomegalovirus antigens. The authors suggested that the approach could potentially be generalized to other disease states and immunological phenotypes. All 130 or so repertoires were used to score co-occurrence in the validation cohort in a later analysis, because that analysis had no HLA typing for the cohort. The study listed 170 or so TCR beta chains as associated with cytomegalovirus. While some public TCRs were present in many individuals, most TCR sequences turned up only very rarely across donors. Cytomegalovirus status was reported to be diagnosed by the classifier with high specificity and sensitivity in both the original and validation cohorts. In a later analysis, TCRs clustered in the first cohort were found to also tend to co-occur in the approximately 120 validation repertoires, with approximately 94% of cluster scores above 0.

The sequence links TRBV5-6 to TRBJ1-2; tentative D gene TRBD1, with 6 bases matching. This TCR was recovered from a young man in good health and CMV-seronegative. Sequenced: PBMCs. The CDR3 amino acid sequence is: CASSPRGLRDGYTF. The DNA sequence is TGTGCCAGCAGCCCGCGGGGGCTTCGGGATGGCTACACCTTC.